This paragraph covers one TCR beta chain sequence. The CDR3 is made up of 15 amino acids. CDR1 LNHDA and CDR2 SQIVND come from the germline V gene (reference sequence). Trimming shortened V by 0 bases and J by 7 bases, and 13 bases separated the two germline ends. Only in-frame clones appear in the TCRdb table, and some are missing; sequencing was by immunoSEQ multiplex PCR. This table has about 74,000 clones, around 90% appearing once. These data are taken from a study of OX40 agonist ivuxolimab in advanced cancers. Study-wide background: Cohort: 80% to 90% men, mean age around 61, aged roughly 23 to 90. Three patients had partial responses: one hepatocellular carcinoma, two cutaneous melanoma.

Exclusion of a patient followed from autoimmune disease history or systemic immunosuppression. The V gene is TRBV19, the J gene TRBJ2-1, with a tentative D call TRBD2 (6 bases). The sequence came from an adult with an advanced solid tumor such as melanoma, head and neck, liver or kidney cancer. The sequences come from CD4+ or CD8+ T cells sorted from blood, collected in a trial of the OX40 agonist ivuxolimab. The CDR3 DNA reads as TGTGCCAGTAGTATAGAGGCCGGGAGTCTGAATGAGCAGTTCTTC. This sequence encodes CASSIEAGSLNEQFF.